The 16 T cell receptor beta chains given below trace back to one sample, sequenced in a study. TCRdb fed the 5' RACE reads into MiXCR, producing one record per CDR3 protein. The table shows roughly 55,000 distinct CDR3 sequences, with almost 25% occurring only once. The sequencing sample was made of tumor-infiltrating naive CD4+ T cells sorted from the breast tumor. As for subset: naive CD4+ T cells, CD4+CD45RA+CD25-. The receptors here all came from a female donor with breast cancer.

Sample share makes this clonotype medium-sized. This rearrangement joins TRBV20-1 to TRBJ1-1, with a tentative D call TRBD1 (5 bases). Germline CDR1 reads DFQATT; CDR2 reads SNEGSKA (reference sequence). V was cut by 5 bases and J by 10 bases, with 14 bases left in between. There are 11 residues in the CDR3. The chain's CDR3 is CSAGGRQGAFF. Here the CDR3 DNA reads TGCAGTGCTGGAGGGCGGCAGGGAGCTTTCTTT.

This clonotype came up once. J is TRBJ2-7 and V is TRBV18; D might be TRBD2 (5 bases). Germline V gene data show CDR1 as KGHSH and CDR2 as LQKENI. V shed 2 bases and J shed 5 bases, with 19 bases lying between them. This CDR3 has 16 residues. The CDR3 sequence: CASSPSSSLPVHEQYF. CDR3 DNA sequence: TGTGCCAGCTCACCATCTAGCTCCCTCCCCGTCCACGAGCAGTACTTC.

This clonotype has only one observation. V and J are TRBV12-3 or TRBV12-4 and TRBJ1-4; no firm D call. The CDR3 covers 14 residues. V lost 7 bases and J 5 bases, leaving 14 bases between the germline ends. The CDR3 coding sequence is TGTGCCAGCAAGGACTCCCCGAACAATGAAAAACTGTTTTTT. This gives the protein CASKDSPNNEKLFF.

This clonotype was found a few times. Given a much more abundant clone one base away, this may be a read error. The chain employs TRBV5-1 and TRBJ2-3; no reliable D call. This CDR3 spans 14 amino acids. Germline CDR1 reads SGHRS; CDR2 reads YFSETQ. CDR3 amino acids: CASKPVYSTDAQYF. The CDR3 DNA reads as TGCGCCAGCAAGCCGGTATACAGCACAGATGCGCAGTATTTT.

This sequence joins TRBV5-6 and TRBJ2-1; D might be TRBD2 (5 bases). Near its end, the DNA agrees better with TRBJ2-7, so the J call may be wrong. Germline loops: CDR1 SGHDT, CDR2 YYEEEE. CDR3 length: 11 residues. The CDR3 spells CASGRRGEQYF. DNA of the CDR3: TGTGCCAGCGGTCGTCGAGGGGAGCAGTACTTC.

In the case of this clonotype: Just one base apart from a much larger clone, this may be a read error. The genes are TRBV7-2 and TRBJ2-5; D is perhaps TRBD1 (6 bases). This CDR3 comprises 14 residues. Per germline, CDR1 SGHTA and CDR2 FQGNSA. This CDR3 is CASSLDRAQEAQYF. The CDR3 DNA follows: TGTGCCAGCAGCTTAGACAGGGCGCAAGAGGCCCAGTACTTC.

The CDR3 coding sequence is TGTGCCAGCAGCTTAAGGGCAGGGCAGGGGTCACCCCTCCACTTT. As protein: CASSLRAGQGSPLHF. The chain has TRBV7-3 and TRBJ1-6, with a possible D match to TRBD1 (6 bases). V gave up 1 base and J gave up 10 bases, with 14 bases separating them. This CDR3 is 15 amino acids long. Germline CDR1 SGHTA, CDR2 FQGTGA. Variable domain in full (rest from reference TRBV7-3 and TRBJ1-6): GAGVSQTPSNKVTEKGKYVELRCDPISGHTALYWYRQSLGQGPEFLIYFQGTGAADDSGLPNDRFFAVRPEGSVSTLKIQRTERGDSAVYLCASSLRAGQGSPLHFGNGTRLTVT.

The chain uses TRBV6-6 and TRBJ2-7; 8 bases fit TRBD1. V lost 5 bases, J lost 2 bases, and 2 bases stayed unmatched. CDR1 and CDR2 from the germline V gene are MNHNY and SVGAGI (reference sequence). This CDR3 contains 13 residues. This CDR3 is CASSAGGPYEQYF. The DNA for the CDR3 is TGTGCCAGCAGTGCAGGGGGCCCCTACGAGCAGTACTTC.

V and J are TRBV4-1 and TRBJ1-5, with D tentatively TRBD1 (5 bases). This CDR3 has 15 amino acids. Germline V gene data show CDR1 as MGHRA and CDR2 as YSYEKL. Between the trimmed V and J ends, which lost 0 bases and 4 bases, there was a span of 10 bases. The CDR3 DNA follows: TGCGCCAGCAGCCAAGAAGGACACCCTAATCAGCCCCAGCATTTT. Protein sequence: CASSQEGHPNQPQHF.

The chain combines TRBV5-1 with TRBJ2-3; perhaps TRBD2 as D (7 bases). V was trimmed by 2 bases and J by 1 base, leaving 14 bases between them. CDR1 is SGHRS, CDR2 YFSETQ, per germline. The CDR3 is 16 amino acids. The CDR3 region is CASSLRGRAGTDTQYF. As DNA, the CDR3 is TGCGCCAGCAGCTTAAGGGGGAGGGCCGGCACAGATACGCAGTATTTT. The full variable domain, with the rest looked up from reference TRBV5-1 and TRBJ2-3, is KAGVTQTPRYLIKTRGQQVTLSCSPISGHRSVSWYQQTPGQGLQFLFEYFSETQRNKGNFPGRFSGRQFSNSRSEMNVSTLELGDSALYLCASSLRGRAGTDTQYFGPGTRLTVL.

This clonotype was detected many times. The chain has TRBV7-2 and TRBJ2-5; no firm D call. V was shortened by 0 bases and J by 4 bases, with 6 bases between the two germline ends. Per germline, CDR1 SGHTA and CDR2 FQGNSA. This CDR3 is built from 13 residues. The CDR3 reads CASSLAVGETQYF. CDR3 in DNA: TGTGCCAGCAGCTTAGCGGTGGGAGAGACCCAGTACTTC.

The rearrangement joins TRBV7-2 to TRBJ2-1; TRBD2 matches 9 bases. The CDR3 contains 15 residues. V lost 3 bases and J lost 9; bases outside the gene matches: 9. Germline assignment: CDR1 SGHTA and CDR2 FQGNSA. This CDR3 is CASSFGGRAGLEQFF. CDR3 DNA: TGTGCCAGCAGCTTTGGCGGGAGGGCCGGGCTTGAGCAGTTCTTC.

The genes are TRBV18 and TRBJ2-3, with 13 bases lining up with TRBD2. After removal of 3 bases from V and 2 bases from J, the junction contained 14 bases not matched to a gene. The CDR3 is 20 amino acids. Germline lookup yields CDR1 KGHSH and CDR2 LQKENI. CDR3: CASSPPRTSGRGGHTDTQYF. The CDR3 region has the DNA TGTGCCAGCTCACCCCCTCGGACTAGCGGGAGAGGGGGGCACACAGATACGCAGTATTTT.

In the case of this clonotype: A read error is possible here, since a much larger clone lies one base away. V and J are TRBV5-6 and TRBJ1-1; weak D call: TRBD1 (5 bases). The length of the CDR3 is 12 residues. V dropped 4 bases and J dropped 7 bases, with 11 bases sitting between them. CDR1 and CDR2 (germline): SGHDT, YYEEEE. The CDR3 DNA reads TGTGCCAGCAGCGGCGGGACCATTGAAGCTTTCTTT. This translates into CASSGGTIEAFF.

The chain recombines TRBV12-3 or TRBV12-4 with TRBJ1-2; 9 bases fit TRBD1. The ends lost 3 bases at V and 8 bases at J; junction bases unmatched: 4. CDR3 length: 13 residues. The DNA of the CDR3 is TGTGCCAGCAGTTTCCGGACAGGGGACGGCTACACCTTC. It codes for CASSFRTGDGYTF.

The table lists this clonotype with a few counts. This chain uses TRBV12-3 or TRBV12-4 with TRBJ1-1, with 7 positions matching TRBD1. The CDR3 sequence is 15 residues long. J lost 4 bases, V lost 5 bases, and 10 bases had no gene match. The CDR3 sequence: CASSPVQGKGTEAFF. The CDR3 DNA follows: TGTGCCAGCAGTCCGGTACAGGGGAAGGGCACTGAAGCTTTCTTT.